These 12 T cell receptor beta chains were all obtained from the same sample, sequenced in a study of control samples from healthy donors and cancer patients (dated by TCRdb to the early 2020s). The method was the immunoSEQ multiplex PCR assay. TCRdb took over this immuneACCESS table, retaining in-frame rearrangements with V and J assigned. Such tables are incomplete; in checked studies, under half of the missing clones stem from an unresolved V gene, and the remainder is unexplained. For this sample the table gives approximately 40,000 clones, of which approximately 82% were detected only once. The biggest ten clones account for around a fifth of the sample. The sequencing input was PBMCs. The receptors derive from a woman in her fifties or sixties with lung cancer.

This clone was detected once. The chain couples TRBV5-5 to TRBJ2-7, with a tentative D call TRBD2 (6 bases). V lost 4 bases to trimming and J lost 1 base, with 15 bases between them. This CDR3 has 15 residues. Germline values: CDR1 SGHKS, CDR2 YYEKEE (reference sequence). The CDR3 sequence: CASSPAGTLSYEQYF. DNA of the CDR3: TGTGCCAGCAGCCCGGCCGGGACTTTGTCCTACGAGCAGTACTTC.

This clone was seen a few times. The chain joins TRBV6-5 to TRBJ1-1; no definite D call. The V gene lost 4 bases and the J gene lost 3 bases, with 9 bases spanning the gap. This CDR3 comprises 13 residues. The germline gives CDR1 MNHEY, CDR2 SVGAGI. CDR3 in DNA: TGTGCCAGCAGTTCCGGCCTGGACACTGAAGCTTTCTTT. Protein: CASSSGLDTEAFF.

This clone was observed a few times. The V call is TRBV5-1, the J call TRBJ2-7; TRBD1 matches at 10 bases. V was clipped by 5 bases and J by 5 bases; unmatched bases: 13. The CDR3 has 16 residues. Germline CDR1 and CDR2: SGHRS and YFSETQ. This CDR3 is CASRARWGQGPNEQYF. The CDR3 nucleotides read TGCGCCAGCAGGGCCCGGTGGGGACAGGGGCCCAACGAGCAGTACTTC.

This rearrangement joins TRBV19 to TRBJ1-1; D not certain. The V and J ends lost 2 bases and 2 bases respectively, with 6 bases between them. This CDR3 spans 13 amino acids. In germline, CDR1 is LNHDA, CDR2 SQIVND (reference sequence). CDR3: CASSIRGNTEAFF. The CDR3 DNA reads as TGTGCCAGTAGTATACGGGGTAACACTGAAGCTTTCTTT.

The chain joins TRBV13 to TRBJ1-2; D not certain. The CDR3 runs 16 residues. Germline V gives CDR1 PRHDT, CDR2 FYEKMQ (reference sequence). V lost 5 bases and J lost 0, with 16 bases in between. CDR3 amino acids: CASSLFSPGANYGYTF. Here the CDR3 DNA reads TGTGCCAGCAGCCTTTTTTCCCCGGGAGCTAACTATGGCTACACCTTC.

The chain joins TRBV18 to TRBJ2-1; D is unresolved. Germline CDR1 and CDR2: KGHSH and LQKENI. The CDR3 totals 13 residues. V lost 1 base and J lost 7, with 8 bases in between. The CDR3 reads CASSPLERNEQFF. CDR3 DNA: TGTGCCAGCTCACCACTAGAGAGGAATGAGCAGTTCTTC.

The CDR3 sequence is CASSSPVEADTQYF. DNA for the CDR3: TGTGCCAGCAGCTCACCCGTCGAGGCGGATACGCAGTATTTT. The chain has TRBV11-2 and TRBJ2-3; D gene ambiguous. The CDR3 is 14 residues long. V was shortened by 4 bases and J by 6 bases, with 14 bases between the two germline ends. CDR1 is SGHAT, CDR2 FQNNGV, per germline.

The chain joins TRBV4-3 to TRBJ2-7, with no clear D. V lost 0 bases and J 2 bases, leaving 11 bases between the germline ends. The CDR3 covers 15 residues. Looked up from germline, CDR1 is LGHNA and CDR2 is YSLEER. The CDR3 DNA is TGCGCCAGCAGCCAAGATCTTGGGCCTACCTACGAGCAGTACTTC. Its protein is CASSQDLGPTYEQYF.

The CDR3 protein is CASSEAYTGELFF. The CDR3 region has the DNA TGTGCCAGCAGCGAGGCGTACACCGGGGAGCTGTTTTTT. The V gene is TRBV9, the J gene TRBJ2-2; D is uncertain. There are 13 residues in the CDR3. V lost 3 bases to trimming and J lost 3 bases, with 6 bases between them. Germline V CDR1 and CDR2: SGDLS, YYNGEE. Looking up the rest from reference TRBV9 and TRBJ2-2 gives the full variable domain: DSGVTQTPKHLITATGQRVTLRCSPRSGDLSVYWYQQSLDQGLQFLIQYYNGEERAKGNILERFSAQQFPDLHSELNLSSLELGDSALYFCASSEAYTGELFFGEGSRLTVL.

The chain combines TRBV4-1 with TRBJ2-7, with D possibly matching TRBD1 (6 bases). Germline V gives CDR1 MGHRA, CDR2 YSYEKL. Trimming stripped 0 bases from V and 0 bases from J, with 15 bases between. The CDR3 runs to 17 residues. CDR3 sequence (DNA): TGCGCCAGCAGCCAAGAGGCTAGAACAGGGCTCTCCTACGAGCAGTACTTC. Its protein product is CASSQEARTGLSYEQYF.

The rearrangement joins TRBV10-1 to TRBJ2-7, with D perhaps matching TRBD2 (5 bases). V was clipped by 1 base and J by 7 bases, with 11 bases between them. The CDR3 runs 13 residues. In germline, CDR1 is WNHNN, CDR2 SYGVQD (reference sequence). In nucleotides, the CDR3 is TGCGCCAGCAGTGAGTACGAGGGTAGGGAGCAGTACTTC. Its protein product is CASSEYEGREQYF.

This chain connects TRBV4-2 to TRBJ2-1; 12 bases align to TRBD2. Germline V gives CDR1 LGHNA, CDR2 YNFKEQ. This CDR3 is 17 amino acids long. Trimming removed 0 bases from V and 7 bases from J; junction bases left unmatched: 7. The CDR3 nucleotides read TGTGCCAGCAGCCAAGAAGGGACTAGCGGGTTAAGAAATGAGCAGTTCTTC. Its protein is CASSQEGTSGLRNEQFF.